This T cell receptor beta chain appears in the sequencing data of a study of cytomegalovirus exposure and HLA in healthy donors. Points from the study as a whole: CMV antigen specificity was confirmed in vitro for a few CMV-associated chains.

Assay used: immunoSEQ multiplex PCR; TCRdb lists only in-frame clones, some missing. The sample includes around 71,000 clones, over 85% of them seen just once. V was trimmed by 5 bases and J by 2 bases, leaving 12 bases between them. Germline-derived CDR1 and CDR2 are MNHEY and SVGAGI. This CDR3 is built from 14 residues. With respect to this clone: Its antigen is currently unknown.

Input material: PBMCs. The chain is built from TRBV6-5 and TRBJ1-1; tentative D call: TRBD1 (5 bases). This TCR derives from a man younger than 35 in good health and CMV-seropositive. CDR3 sequence (DNA): TGTGCCAGCAGTCCGCAGGACACAAACACTGAAGCTTTCTTT. This gives the protein CASSPQDTNTEAFF.